The source of this TCR beta chain is a study of beta chain features in type 1 diabetes. Expressed TCRB transcripts got sequenced, as all isolated RNA was reverse transcribed. TCRdb's table, derived via immunoSEQ multiplex PCR, lists solely in-frame clones and lacks some. The sample holds about 320,000 clones; approximately 14% are singletons and the top ten take roughly 6.7%. Whole-study results and caveats: Patients and controls would be equally affected if PCR favored shorter templates. Across patients, naive, central memory and Treg TCRB repertoires exhibited apparently greater similarity than was observed across healthy donors. The VDJ junctions of type 1 diabetes patients carried fewer insertions and more deletions.

This clone showed up just a few times. Antigen: not known. The source material was central memory CD4+ T cells from blood. This clonotype was obtained from a young man in good health.

Here the CDR3 DNA reads TGTGCCAGCAGCCCTCCCCACAGGGGCGCTGAGCAGTTCTTC. Its translation is CASSPPHRGAEQFF. This sequence joins TRBV7-2 and TRBJ2-1; the match to TRBD1 covers 7 bases. Trimming at V came to 5 bases and at J to 9 bases, leaving 10 bases not matched to a gene. The CDR3 runs to 14 residues. In germline, CDR1 is SGHTA, CDR2 FQGNSA.